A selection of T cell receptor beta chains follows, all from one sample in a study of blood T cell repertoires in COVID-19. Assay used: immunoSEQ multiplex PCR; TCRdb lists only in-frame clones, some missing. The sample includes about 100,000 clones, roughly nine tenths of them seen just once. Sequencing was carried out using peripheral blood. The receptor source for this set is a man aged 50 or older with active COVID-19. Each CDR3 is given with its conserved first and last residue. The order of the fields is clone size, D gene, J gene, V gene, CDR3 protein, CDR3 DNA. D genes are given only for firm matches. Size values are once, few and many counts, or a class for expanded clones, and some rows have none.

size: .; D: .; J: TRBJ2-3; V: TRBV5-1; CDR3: CASSGPTDTQYF; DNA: TGCGCCAGCAGCGGCCCCACAGATACGCAGTATTTT
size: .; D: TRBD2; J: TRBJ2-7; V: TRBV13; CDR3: CASSSWSASGGTTYEQYF; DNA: TGTGCCAGCAGCTCTTGGTCGGCTAGCGGGGGAACTACCTACGAGCAGTACTTC
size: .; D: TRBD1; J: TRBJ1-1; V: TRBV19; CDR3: CASRIQGAQEYAEAFF; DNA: TGTGCCAGTAGAATACAGGGGGCGCAGGAATACGCTGAAGCTTTCTTT
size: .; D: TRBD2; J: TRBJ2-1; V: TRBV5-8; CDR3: CASSLAGMVAGPGFF; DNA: TGTGCCAGCAGCTTGGCCGGGATGGTAGCGGGCCCAGGGTTCTTC
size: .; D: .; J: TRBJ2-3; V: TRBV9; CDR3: CASSETGLRVTDTQYF; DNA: TGTGCCAGCAGCGAAACAGGACTACGGGTCACAGATACGCAGTATTTT
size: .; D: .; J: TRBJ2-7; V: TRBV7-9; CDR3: CASSSAGGGYEQYF; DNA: TGTGCCAGCAGCTCCGCCGGGGGTGGCTACGAGCAGTACTTC
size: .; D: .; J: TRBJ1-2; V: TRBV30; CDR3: CAWMNVAREGYTF; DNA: TGTGCCTGGATGAATGTAGCCCGGGAGGGCTACACCTTC
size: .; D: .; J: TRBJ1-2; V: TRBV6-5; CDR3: CASSYLPRGLYGYTF; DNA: TGTGCCAGCAGTTACCTCCCCCGCGGACTATATGGCTACACCTTC
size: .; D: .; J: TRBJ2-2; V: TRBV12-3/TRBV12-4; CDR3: CASSPPGELFF; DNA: TGTGCCAGCAGCCCTCCGGGGGAGCTGTTTTTT
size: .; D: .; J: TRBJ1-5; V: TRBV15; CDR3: CATSRDSNTGVSNQPQHF; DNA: TGTGCCACCAGCAGAGATTCTAATACGGGGGTAAGCAATCAGCCCCAGCATTTT
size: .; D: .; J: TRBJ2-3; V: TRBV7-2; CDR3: CASSASQADTQYF; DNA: TGTGCCAGCAGTGCCTCCCAAGCCGATACGCAGTATTTT
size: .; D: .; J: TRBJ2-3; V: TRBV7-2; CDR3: CASSLSLDTQYF; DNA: TGTGCCAGCAGCCTGTCTTTAGATACGCAGTATTTT
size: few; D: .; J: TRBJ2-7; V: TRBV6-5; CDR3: CASSYYHRDYEQYF; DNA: TGTGCCAGCAGTTACTATCACAGGGACTACGAGCAGTACTTC
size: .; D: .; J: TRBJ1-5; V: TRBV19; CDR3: CASSIDRGGVGDSNQPQHF; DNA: TGTGCCAGTAGTATAGATCGGGGCGGGGTCGGGGATAGCAATCAGCCCCAGCATTTT
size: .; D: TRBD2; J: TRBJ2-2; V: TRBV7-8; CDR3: CASSPPGRAYTGELFF; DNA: TGTGCCAGCAGCCCCCCCGGGAGGGCCTATACCGGGGAGCTGTTTTTT
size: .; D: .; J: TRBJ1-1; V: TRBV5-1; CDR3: CASCLIGGGGTEAFF; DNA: TGCGCCAGCTGCTTGATTGGAGGCGGTGGCACTGAAGCTTTCTTT
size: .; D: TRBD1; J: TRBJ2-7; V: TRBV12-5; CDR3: CASGDPRDSRYEQYF; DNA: TGTGCTAGTGGTGACCCCCGGGACAGCCGCTACGAGCAGTACTTC
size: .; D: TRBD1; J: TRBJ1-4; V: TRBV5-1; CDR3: CASTPGGQLEEKLFF; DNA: TGCGCCAGCACCCCCGGGGGACAGTTGGAGGAAAAACTGTTTTTT
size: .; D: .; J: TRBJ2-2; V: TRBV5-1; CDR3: CASSPVDTGELFF; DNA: TGCGCCAGCAGCCCCGTAGACACCGGGGAGCTGTTTTTT
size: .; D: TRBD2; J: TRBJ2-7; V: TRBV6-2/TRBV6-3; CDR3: CASSTGGTSISYEQYF; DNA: TGTGCCAGCAGTACCGGGGGGACTAGCATCTCCTACGAGCAGTACTTC
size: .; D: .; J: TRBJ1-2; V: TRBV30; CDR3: CAWSVLVRGGYTF; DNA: TGTGCCTGGAGTGTACTTGTCCGGGGTGGCTACACCTTC
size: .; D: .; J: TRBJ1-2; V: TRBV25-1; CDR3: CASSQGSAYGYTF; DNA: TGTGCCAGCAGTCAGGGTTCTGCCTATGGCTACACCTTC
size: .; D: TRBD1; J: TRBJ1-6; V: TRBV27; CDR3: CASSPGTDFNSPLHF; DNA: TGTGCCAGCAGTCCTGGGACAGACTTTAATTCACCCCTCCACTTT
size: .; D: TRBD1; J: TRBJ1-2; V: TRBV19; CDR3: CASTGQGGYGYTF; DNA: TGTGCCAGTACGGGACAGGGTGGCTATGGCTACACCTTC
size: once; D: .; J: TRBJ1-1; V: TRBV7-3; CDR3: CASSLGLRSTEAFF; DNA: TGTGCCAGCAGTTTAGGACTGCGGAGCACTGAAGCTTTCTTT
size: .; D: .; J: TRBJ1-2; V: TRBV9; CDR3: CASRQGTDGYTF; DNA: TGTGCCAGCAGACAGGGCACGGATGGCTACACCTTC
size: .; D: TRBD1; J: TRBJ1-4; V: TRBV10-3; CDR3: CASRDSPNEKLFF; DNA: TGTGCCAGCAGGGACAGTCCTAATGAAAAACTGTTTTTT
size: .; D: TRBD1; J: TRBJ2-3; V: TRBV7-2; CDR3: CASRKDRGLSDTQYF; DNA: TGTGCCAGCAGGAAGGACAGGGGGTTGTCAGATACGCAGTATTTT
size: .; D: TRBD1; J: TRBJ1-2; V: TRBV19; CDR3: CASSISARDRYIWGYGYTF; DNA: TGTGCCAGTAGTATCTCGGCCCGGGACAGGTATATTTGGGGCTATGGCTACACCTTC
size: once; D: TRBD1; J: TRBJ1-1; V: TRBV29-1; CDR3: CSVERGQGVVLTEAFF; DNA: TGCAGCGTTGAGAGGGGACAGGGAGTTGTTCTGACTGAAGCTTTCTTT
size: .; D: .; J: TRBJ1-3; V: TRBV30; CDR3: CAWSWDFSSGNTIYF; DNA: TGTGCCTGGAGTTGGGACTTTAGCTCTGGAAACACCATATATTTT
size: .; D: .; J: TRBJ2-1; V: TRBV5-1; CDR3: CASSSGDANNEQFF; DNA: TGCGCCAGCAGCTCGGGGGACGCCAACAATGAGCAGTTCTTC
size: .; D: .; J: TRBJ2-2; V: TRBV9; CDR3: CASSTTNTGELFF; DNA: TGTGCCAGCAGCACAACGAACACCGGGGAGCTGTTTTTT
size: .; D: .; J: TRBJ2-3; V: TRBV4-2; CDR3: CASSQAGLLTTDTQYF; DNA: TGTGCCAGCAGCCAAGCGGGACTTCTTACCACAGATACGCAGTATTTT
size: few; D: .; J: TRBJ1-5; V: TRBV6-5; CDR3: CASGQSYSNQPQHF; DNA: TGTGCCAGCGGACAGAGTTATAGCAATCAGCCCCAGCATTTT
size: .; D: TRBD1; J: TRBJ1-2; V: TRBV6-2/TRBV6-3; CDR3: CASSTGDRANYGYTF; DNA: TGTGCCAGCAGTACCGGGGACAGAGCTAACTATGGCTACACCTTC
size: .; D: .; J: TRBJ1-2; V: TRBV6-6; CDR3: CASSPTGNGYTF; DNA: TGTGCCAGCAGTCCAACAGGGAATGGCTACACCTTC
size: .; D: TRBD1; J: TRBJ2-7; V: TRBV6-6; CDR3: CASSVMDRAFWEQYF; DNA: TGTGCCAGCAGCGTCATGGACAGGGCATTTTGGGAGCAGTACTTC
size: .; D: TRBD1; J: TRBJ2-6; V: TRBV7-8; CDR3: CASSAGTGKSGANVLTF; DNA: TGTGCCAGCAGCGCCGGGACAGGGAAATCTGGGGCCAACGTCCTGACTTTC
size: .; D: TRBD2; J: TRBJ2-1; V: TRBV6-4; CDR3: CASSEAGREFDEQFF; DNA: TGTGCCAGCAGTGAAGCGGGGAGGGAGTTCGATGAGCAGTTCTTC
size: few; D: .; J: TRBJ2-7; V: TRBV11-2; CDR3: CASSLASGGYEQYF; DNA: TGTGCCAGCAGCTTAGCGTCCGGTGGCTACGAGCAGTACTTC
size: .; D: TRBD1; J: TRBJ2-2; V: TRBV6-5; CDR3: CASSDRGGTGELFF; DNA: TGTGCCAGCAGCGACAGGGGTGGCACCGGGGAGCTGTTTTTT
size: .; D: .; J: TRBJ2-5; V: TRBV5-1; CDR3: CASSFSQETQYF; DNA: TGCGCCAGCAGCTTCTCCCAAGAGACCCAGTACTTC
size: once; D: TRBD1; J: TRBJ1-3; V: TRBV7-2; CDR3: CASSRDSAGNTIYF; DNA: TGTGCCAGCAGCCGGGACAGCGCTGGAAACACCATATATTTT
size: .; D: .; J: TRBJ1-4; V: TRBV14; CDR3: CASSPSMATNEKLFF; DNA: TGTGCCAGCAGCCCGAGCATGGCAACTAATGAAAAACTGTTTTTT
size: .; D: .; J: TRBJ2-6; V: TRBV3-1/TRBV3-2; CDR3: CASSQDLWGAGANVLTF; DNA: TGTGCCAGCAGCCAAGATTTGTGGGGGGCTGGGGCCAACGTCCTGACTTTC
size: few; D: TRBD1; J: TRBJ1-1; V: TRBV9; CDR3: CASSVDPGQGGTEAFF; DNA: TGTGCCAGCAGCGTAGACCCGGGACAGGGAGGAACTGAAGCTTTCTTT
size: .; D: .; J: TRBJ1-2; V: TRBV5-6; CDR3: CASSLGLYGYTF; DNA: TGTGCCAGCAGCCTGGGGCTCTATGGCTACACCTTC
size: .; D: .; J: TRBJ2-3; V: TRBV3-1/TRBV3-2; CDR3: CASSLSGGGHTDTQYF; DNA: TGTGCCAGCAGCCTAAGTGGCGGTGGACACACAGATACGCAGTATTTT
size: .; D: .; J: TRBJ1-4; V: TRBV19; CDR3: CASQDGRREKLFF; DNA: TGTGCCAGTCAGGATGGGAGAAGAGAAAAACTGTTTTTT
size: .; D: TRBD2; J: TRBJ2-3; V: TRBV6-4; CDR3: CASKRLAGSTDTQYF; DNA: TGTGCCAGCAAGAGACTAGCGGGGAGCACAGATACGCAGTATTTT
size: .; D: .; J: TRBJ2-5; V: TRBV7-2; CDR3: CASSLTSLEQETQYF; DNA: TGTGCCAGCAGCTTAACGTCGCTGGAGCAAGAGACCCAGTACTTC
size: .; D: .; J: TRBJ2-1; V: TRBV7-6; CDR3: CASSSLSGKAYNEQFF; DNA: TGTGCCAGCAGCTCTCTTAGCGGAAAAGCCTACAATGAGCAGTTCTTC
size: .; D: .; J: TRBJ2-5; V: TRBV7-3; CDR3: CASSLGINLGIETQYF; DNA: TGTGCCAGCAGCCTCGGGATAAATCTGGGCATAGAGACCCAGTACTTC
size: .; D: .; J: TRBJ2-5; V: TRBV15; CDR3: CATSRGGRQETQYF; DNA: TGTGCCACCAGCAGAGGAGGTCGTCAAGAGACCCAGTACTTC
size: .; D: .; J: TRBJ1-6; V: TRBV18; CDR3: CASSPPSLVNSPLHF; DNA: TGTGCCAGCTCACCACCGTCATTAGTTAATTCACCCCTCCACTTT
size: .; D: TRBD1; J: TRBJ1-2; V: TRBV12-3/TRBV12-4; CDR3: CASSHMTGVGYTF; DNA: TGTGCCAGCAGTCACATGACAGGGGTAGGCTACACCTTC